This passage covers 30 T cell receptor beta chains from one sample sequenced in a study of T cell changes during pregnancy in multiple sclerosis. Measured with immunoSEQ multiplex PCR; TCRdb has only the in-frame clones, and not every one. The sample includes approximately 60,000 clones, around 92% of them seen just once. This sample comprised CD4+ T cells from peripheral blood mononuclear cells, obtained in the second trimester of pregnancy. These receptors were obtained from a female donor with multiple sclerosis, enrolled in a pregnancy study.

V and J are TRBV25-1 and TRBJ1-3; D remains unclear. The CDR3 is 16 amino acids. With 1 base removed from V and 0 bases from J, the gap between germline ends came to 10 bases. Looked up from germline, CDR1 is MGHDK and CDR2 is SYGVNS. CDR3 region: CASSESYSNSGNTIYF. CDR3 sequence (DNA): TGTGCCAGCAGTGAATCTTACAGCAACTCTGGAAACACCATATATTTT.

The CDR3 coding sequence is TGTGCCACCAGCCAGGGGGGGACAGGGGCACGGGATGAAAAACTGTTTTTT. Translation gives CATSQGGTGARDEKLFF. The rearrangement uses TRBV15 and TRBJ1-4; 10 bases align to TRBD1. The ends lost 5 bases at V and 6 bases at J; junction bases unmatched: 12. Per the germline V gene, CDR1 is LNHNV and CDR2 is YYDKDF (reference sequence). The CDR3 extends over 17 amino acids.

The chain recombines TRBV2 with TRBJ1-2; unclear D gene. V lost 3 bases and J 2 bases, leaving 16 bases between the germline ends. This CDR3 region has 16 residues. Germline V gives CDR1 SNHLY, CDR2 FYNNEI. The CDR3 DNA reads TGTGCCAGCAGTGAGGAGGCCCAGCTTATAAACTATGGCTACACCTTC. It specifies CASSEEAQLINYGYTF. Looking up the rest from reference TRBV2 and TRBJ1-2 gives the full variable domain: EPEVTQTPSHQVTQMGQEVILRCVPISNHLYFYWYRQILGQKVEFLVSFYNNEISEKSEIFDDQFSVERPDGSNFTLKIRSTKLEDSAMYFCASSEEAQLINYGYTFGSGTRLTVV.

A remark on this clone: The sample carries other DNA sequences with the same CDR3. The genes are TRBV19 and TRBJ1-4; D is undetermined. The CDR3 totals 14 residues. Between the trimmed V and J ends, which lost 1 base and 0 bases, there was a span of 3 bases. Germline V gives CDR1 LNHDA, CDR2 SQIVND (reference sequence). The CDR3, as DNA: TGTGCCAGTAGTATAGGCGCAACTAATGAAAAACTGTTTTTT. It is translated as CASSIGATNEKLFF.

The chain uses TRBV29-1 and TRBJ2-1, with 12 bases lining up with TRBD2. The CDR3 extends over 14 amino acids. J was trimmed by 9 bases and V by 6 bases; bases with no gene match: 9. Germline V lookup: CDR1 SQVTM, CDR2 ANQGSEA. This CDR3 reads CSVPGLAGSSEQFF. The CDR3 DNA reads TGCAGCGTCCCTGGACTAGCGGGATCGAGTGAGCAGTTCTTC.

This clone was counted between two and nine times. The chain couples TRBV12-5 to TRBJ2-2, with a weak D call TRBD1 (6 bases). V dropped 1 base and J dropped 5 bases, with 11 bases sitting between them. This CDR3 is 15 amino acids long. The germline V gene has CDR1 LGHNT and CDR2 FRNRAP. The CDR3 region is CASGLGTGRTGELFF. Written as DNA, the CDR3 is TGTGCTAGTGGTTTGGGTACAGGGCGAACCGGGGAGCTGTTTTTT.

This chain links TRBV9 with TRBJ2-1; 8 bases align to TRBD2. V lost 2 bases and J lost 9; bases outside the gene matches: 10. The CDR3 length is 15 residues. Germline lookup yields CDR1 SGDLS and CDR2 YYNGEE. CDR3 in DNA: TGTGCCAGCAGCGTTGGGACTAGTTTCGCGAGTGAGCAGTTCTTC. The encoded protein is CASSVGTSFASEQFF.

The chain combines TRBV19 with TRBJ1-5; 9 bases are a match to TRBD1. The CDR3 contains 19 residues. J gave up 4 bases and V 0 bases, and 13 bases lay outside the gene matches. CDR1 is LNHDA, CDR2 SQIVND, per germline (reference sequence). CDR3 nucleotide sequence: TGTGCCAGTAGTATAGAGGGGACAGGGTTGACGGCTAGGAATCAGCCCCAGCATTTT. Its protein is CASSIEGTGLTARNQPQHF.

This chain connects TRBV5-6 to TRBJ2-7, with 7 bases aligning to TRBD1. Germline CDR1 SGHDT, CDR2 YYEEEE. V shed 6 bases, J shed 3 bases, and the junction held 6 bases outside the gene matches. The CDR3 has 13 amino acids. The CDR3 bases are TGTGCCAGCAACAGACAGGGTGGCTACGAGCAGTACTTC. Translated, it gives CASNRQGGYEQYF.

This clone occurred a few times. The genes are TRBV19 and TRBJ1-1; 10 bases are a match to TRBD1. The V gene's germline CDR1 is LNHDA and CDR2 SQIVND (reference sequence). The CDR3 spans 14 residues. The trim removed 5 bases at V and 4 bases at J, leaving 4 bases unmatched. CDR3 in DNA: TGTGCCAGTAGTTCGGGACAGGGGAGCACTGAAGCTTTCTTT. This codes for CASSSGQGSTEAFF.

The rearrangement links TRBV5-1 to TRBJ2-6; a weak D match, TRBD2 (5 bases). V was clipped by 0 bases and J by 1 base, with 5 bases between them. There are 15 residues in the CDR3. Germline V gene data show CDR1 as SGHRS and CDR2 as YFSETQ. The DNA for the CDR3 is TGCGCCAGCAGCTTGGCGGGGTCTGGGGCCAACGTCCTGACTTTC. Encoded protein: CASSLAGSGANVLTF.

This chain connects TRBV4-2 to TRBJ1-2; a possible D gene is TRBD1 (5 bases). Trimming removed 1 base from V and 5 bases from J, with 11 bases in between. Germline values: CDR1 LGHNA, CDR2 YNFKEQ. This CDR3 contains 14 residues. The CDR3 DNA reads TGTGCCAGCAGCCAAGCCAGGGTTGATTATGGCTACACCTTC. It specifies CASSQARVDYGYTF.

V and J are TRBV5-1 and TRBJ2-3; 10 positions agree with TRBD2. This CDR3 spans 14 amino acids. With V trimmed by 6 bases and J by 4 bases, 5 bases remained unmatched. The germline CDR1 and CDR2 sequences are SGHRS and YFSETQ. CDR3 amino acids: CASKREGLSDTQYF. Written as DNA, the CDR3 is TGCGCCAGCAAGCGGGAGGGCCTCTCAGATACGCAGTATTTT.

This chain connects TRBV18 to TRBJ2-5; D is unclear. This CDR3 comprises 11 residues. Germline V CDR1 and CDR2: KGHSH, LQKENI. V was pared by 3 bases and J by 3 bases, with 2 bases between. Here the CDR3 DNA reads TGTGCCAGCTCACCCAAAGAGACCCAGTACTTC. Its translation: CASSPKETQYF.

This sequence joins TRBV5-1 and TRBJ1-4; D is perhaps TRBD1 (5 bases). Germline loops: CDR1 SGHRS, CDR2 YFSETQ. This CDR3 has 15 amino acids. Trimming shortened V by 1 base and J by 6 bases, and 13 bases separated the two germline ends. The CDR3 DNA is TGCGCCAGCAGCTTGACGTTGGGGGGGGATGAAAAACTGTTTTTT. Protein product: CASSLTLGGDEKLFF.

This clone appeared once. V gene TRBV6-1 combines with J gene TRBJ1-1; 9 nucleotides line up with TRBD1. With V trimmed by 1 base and J by 2 bases, 8 bases remained unmatched. Germline CDR1 reads MNHNS; CDR2 reads SASEGT. The CDR3 totals 17 residues. CDR3 protein: CASSEGSMGQGNTEAFF. For the CDR3, the DNA is TGTGCCAGCAGTGAAGGGTCAATGGGACAGGGAAACACTGAAGCTTTCTTT.

The V call is TRBV7-9, the J call TRBJ2-1; 8 nucleotides align to TRBD2. With 1 base clipped from V and 3 bases from J, the junction kept 8 bases outside the gene matches. This CDR3 spans 17 amino acids. The germline gives CDR1 SEHNR, CDR2 FQNEAQ (reference sequence). Here the CDR3 DNA reads TGTGCCAGCAGCTTAGGGTCTCTAGCGGGTATCTACAATGAGCAGTTCTTC. It translates to CASSLGSLAGIYNEQFF.

The chain has TRBV7-9 and TRBJ2-1, with TRBD2 matching 9 bases. V shed 1 base, J shed 6 bases, and the junction held 1 base outside the gene matches. Germline-derived CDR1 and CDR2 are SEHNR and FQNEAQ (reference sequence). The CDR3 spans 14 residues. CDR3 amino acids: CASSLGAGGNEQFF. As DNA, the CDR3 is TGTGCCAGCAGCTTAGGAGCGGGAGGCAATGAGCAGTTCTTC. The complete variable domain, with remaining parts taken from reference TRBV7-9 and TRBJ2-1, reads DTGVSQNPRHKITKRGQNVTFRCDPISEHNRLYWYRQTLGQGPEFLTYFQNEAQLEKSRLLSDRFSAERPKGSFSTLEIQRTEQGDSAMYLCASSLGAGGNEQFFGPGTRLTVL.

The chain combines TRBV9 with TRBJ2-2; 7 positions agree with TRBD2. The CDR3 spans 15 residues. V shed 8 bases and J 3 bases; nucleotides not matched to a gene: 10. Germline V CDR1 and CDR2: SGDLS, YYNGEE. The CDR3 region is CASGGGGSYTGELFF. The CDR3 region has the DNA TGTGCCAGTGGGGGAGGCGGGAGCTACACCGGGGAGCTGTTTTTT.

The chain has TRBV9 and TRBJ1-3, with D hard to call. The CDR3 sequence is 14 residues long. CDR1 is SGDLS, CDR2 YYNGEE, per germline. The V end was cut by 1 base, the J end by 4 bases, with 9 bases between. As DNA, the CDR3 is TGTGCCAGCAGCGTACGCGCGGTAGGAAACACCATATATTTT. Translating gives CASSVRAVGNTIYF.

The chain has TRBV5-4 and TRBJ2-2; D is perhaps TRBD2 (6 bases). Germline values: CDR1 SGHNT, CDR2 YYREEE (reference sequence). Trimming cost V 4 bases and J 2 bases, with 12 bases left between them. This CDR3 spans 15 amino acids. The CDR3 region has the DNA TGTGCCAGCAGCATGGCGGGATTCAACACCGGGGAGCTGTTTTTT. Translating it yields CASSMAGFNTGELFF.

The chain has TRBV27 and TRBJ1-1, with a possible D match to TRBD1 (6 bases). The CDR3 loop spans 14 amino acids. V lost 2 bases to trimming and J lost 6 bases, with 13 bases between them. Germline V gives CDR1 MNHEY, CDR2 SMNVEV (reference sequence). In DNA, the CDR3 is TGTGCCAGCAGTTTACACAGGGTGGGCTCTGAAGCTTTCTTT. This translates into CASSLHRVGSEAFF.

The chain has TRBV11-2 and TRBJ1-1; the D gene is possibly TRBD1 (6 bases). Germline assignment: CDR1 SGHAT and CDR2 FQNNGV. Between the trimmed V and J ends, which lost 3 bases and 1 base, there was a span of 18 bases. The CDR3 contains 17 residues. The CDR3 sequence is CASSFRDTGRQNTEAFF. CDR3 sequence (DNA): TGTGCCAGCAGCTTTCGGGACACCGGAAGACAGAACACTGAAGCTTTCTTT.

The CDR3: CASSSGVNTEAFF. The DNA of the CDR3 is TGCGCCAGCAGCTCTGGAGTGAACACTGAAGCTTTCTTT. This chain connects TRBV5-1 to TRBJ1-1; D remains ambiguous. Trimming cost V 3 bases and J 0 bases, with 6 bases left between them. In germline, CDR1 is SGHRS, CDR2 YFSETQ. The CDR3 consists of 13 residues. The complete variable domain, with remaining parts taken from reference TRBV5-1 and TRBJ1-1, reads KAGVTQTPRYLIKTRGQQVTLSCSPISGHRSVSWYQQTPGQGLQFLFEYFSETQRNKGNFPGRFSGRQFSNSRSEMNVSTLELGDSALYLCASSSGVNTEAFFGQGTRLTVV.

The rearrangement joins TRBV2 to TRBJ1-5, with a possible D match to TRBD1 (5 bases). CDR1 SNHLY and CDR2 FYNNEI come from the germline V gene. Trimming pared 7 bases from V and 4 bases from J, leaving 11 bases between. CDR3 length: 13 amino acids. This chain's CDR3 is CASKGASNQPQHF. The CDR3 DNA reads as TGTGCCAGCAAAGGGGCAAGTAATCAGCCCCAGCATTTT.

The J gene is TRBJ1-1, the V gene TRBV6-5, with 7 bases that match TRBD1. The CDR3 runs to 11 residues. Germline CDR1 is MNHEY and CDR2 is SVGAGI. J gave up 4 bases and V 9 bases, and 2 bases lay outside the gene matches. CDR3 nucleotide sequence: TGTGCCAGTACAGGGGCCACTGAAGCTTTCTTT. It yields the protein CASTGATEAFF.

This chain joins TRBV14 and TRBJ2-2; maybe TRBD2 (6 bases). The ends were cut back, 0 bases at V and 3 bases at J, with 14 bases in the middle. The CDR3 sequence is 17 residues long. Germline V gene sequence: CDR1 SGHDN, CDR2 FVKESK. CDR3 loop: CASSQDRLRDYTGELFF. Here the CDR3 DNA reads TGTGCCAGCAGCCAAGATAGGTTGCGGGATTACACCGGGGAGCTGTTTTTT.

This chain links TRBV11-3 with TRBJ2-3; 9 nucleotides align to TRBD2. Germline CDR1 is SGHNT and CDR2 is YENEEA. The trim removed 5 bases at V and 2 bases at J, leaving 11 bases unmatched. This CDR3 comprises 17 residues. Here the CDR3 reads CASSPGFSGGNTDTQYF. For the CDR3, the DNA is TGTGCCAGCAGCCCCGGATTTAGCGGGGGAAACACAGATACGCAGTATTTT.

The V gene is TRBV27, the J gene TRBJ2-2; 11 nucleotides align to TRBD2. The germline CDR1 and CDR2 sequences are MNHEY and SMNVEV (reference sequence). The V and J ends lost 7 bases and 5 bases, in that order; junction bases with no gene match: 6. This CDR3 comprises 15 residues. CDR3 loop: CASNVLAGGTGELFF. Here the CDR3 DNA reads TGTGCCAGCAACGTCCTAGCGGGAGGAACCGGGGAGCTGTTTTTT.

The rearrangement uses TRBV28 and TRBJ1-5, with D possibly TRBD1 on 6 matching bases. Germline V lookup: CDR1 MDHEN, CDR2 SYDVKM. Trimming pared 6 bases from V and 5 bases from J, leaving 14 bases between. The CDR3 has 14 residues. CDR3 protein: CASSRGRKDQPQHF. In DNA form, the CDR3 reads TGTGCCAGCAGCAGGGGAAGGAAGGATCAGCCCCAGCATTTT. Looking up the rest from reference TRBV28 and TRBJ1-5 gives the full variable domain: DVKVTQSSRYLVKRTGEKVFLECVQDMDHENMFWYRQDPGLGLRLIYFSYDVKMKEKGDIPEGYSVSREKKERFSLILESASTNQTSMYLCASSRGRKDQPQHFGDGTRLSIL.